Listed here are 18 T cell receptor beta chains from one sample, sequenced in a study of blood T cell repertoires in COVID-19. Clones were read by immunoSEQ multiplex PCR, and TCRdb kept only the in-frame ones, dropping some. The profile shows around 300,000 clones, approximately 86% of them singletons. The sample was peripheral blood. The source of these receptors is a woman aged 70-85 years with COVID-19, enrolled during active disease.

This clone showed up many times. The CDR3 DNA sequence: TGTGCCAGCAGCCACCTTGTTGGGGCTGGGAACACCGGGGAGCTGTTTTTT. It specifies CASSHLVGAGNTGELFF. The genes are TRBV11-2 and TRBJ2-2; weak D call: TRBD1 (5 bases). Germline assignment: CDR1 SGHAT and CDR2 FQNNGV. This CDR3 is built from 17 residues. V lost 5 bases to trimming and J lost 1 base, with 17 bases between them.

The gene calls are TRBV7-9 and TRBJ1-2, with 10 bases lining up with TRBD1. This CDR3 has 19 residues. V shed 5 bases, J shed 0 bases, and the junction held 15 bases outside the gene matches. Germline lookup yields CDR1 SEHNR and CDR2 FQNEAQ (reference sequence). The CDR3 reads CASSTLGTGVTPPNYGYTF. CDR3 coding DNA: TGTGCCAGCAGCACTCTTGGGACAGGGGTCACCCCACCTAACTATGGCTACACCTTC.

The chain recombines TRBV3-1 (or the pseudogene TRBV3-2) with TRBJ1-1, with D perhaps TRBD1 (5 bases). V lost 7 bases and J lost 7, with 10 bases in between. CDR1 and CDR2 (germline): LGHDT, YNNKEL (reference sequence). The CDR3 contains 11 residues. The CDR3 loop is CASKGLGEAFF. The CDR3 coding sequence is TGTGCCAGCAAGGGGTTGGGTGAAGCTTTCTTT.

The chain uses TRBV4-2 and TRBJ2-2; maybe TRBD2 (6 bases). CDR1 is LGHNA, CDR2 YNFKEQ, per germline. This CDR3 has 16 amino acids. The V and J ends lost 1 base and 7 bases respectively, with 16 bases between them. The CDR3 region has the DNA TGTGCCAGCAGCCAAGCGGGGGACCCGTGGGGCGGGGAGCTGTTTTTT. Amino acid sequence: CASSQAGDPWGGELFF.

The chain joins TRBV27 to TRBJ2-7; 9 positions agree with TRBD2. Losses at the gene ends were 0 bases for V and 2 bases for J; bases not matched to a gene: 5. Germline CDR1 and CDR2: MNHEY and SMNVEV (reference sequence). This CDR3 has 16 residues. The CDR3 DNA follows: TGTGCCAGCAGTTTATCGTCACGCGGGGGGGCCTACGAGCAGTACTTC. Translated, it gives CASSLSSRGGAYEQYF.

This rearrangement joins TRBV7-2 to TRBJ2-1, with 15 bases aligning to TRBD2. CDR1 and CDR2 (germline): SGHTA, FQGNSA. The CDR3 length is 15 residues. Losses at the gene ends were 3 bases for V and 6 bases for J; bases not matched to a gene: 0. Here the CDR3 reads CASSLGLAGGNEQFF. The CDR3 DNA follows: TGTGCCAGCAGCTTGGGACTAGCGGGGGGCAATGAGCAGTTCTTC.

CDR3: CASSARGTENYGYTF. The DNA for the CDR3 is TGCGCCAGCAGCGCACGAGGGACAGAGAACTATGGCTACACCTTC. This sequence joins TRBV5-1 and TRBJ1-2, with 7 bases fitting TRBD1. Germline loops: CDR1 SGHRS, CDR2 YFSETQ. The CDR3 extends over 15 amino acids. The V gene end was trimmed by 4 bases and the J gene end by 2 bases; junction bases not matched to a gene: 8.

The V and J genes are TRBV6-4 and TRBJ2-1; 9 bases are shared with TRBD2. With V trimmed by 5 bases and J by 5 bases, 10 bases remained unmatched. Germline-derived CDR1 and CDR2 are MRHNA and SNTAGT. CDR3 length: 16 amino acids. This CDR3 reads CASSPLAGRADNEQFF. The CDR3 coding sequence is TGTGCCAGCAGTCCCCTAGCGGGGAGGGCTGACAATGAGCAGTTCTTC.

In its sample, this clone was seen a few times. The chain employs TRBV7-8 and TRBJ1-5, with 9 bases that match TRBD1. The CDR3 extends over 19 amino acids. Germline-derived CDR1 and CDR2 are SGHVS and FQNEAQ. The trim removed 5 bases at V and 2 bases at J, leaving 16 bases unmatched. Here the CDR3 reads CASSPQQGAGYRRNQPQHF. CDR3 nucleotide sequence: TGTGCCAGCAGCCCCCAACAGGGGGCGGGTTATCGGCGCAATCAGCCCCAGCATTTT.

The V and J genes are TRBV9 and TRBJ1-2; 9 nucleotides agree with TRBD1. CDR1 SGDLS and CDR2 YYNGEE come from the germline V gene. With V trimmed by 4 bases and J by 5 bases, 9 bases remained unmatched. The CDR3 length is 15 residues. The CDR3 spells CASSPGTGNWYGYTF. The CDR3 nucleotides are TGTGCCAGCAGCCCCGGGACAGGGAATTGGTATGGCTACACCTTC.

This clone was recorded once. The chain links TRBV5-1 to TRBJ1-1; no clear D gene. The CDR3 covers 16 residues. Germline V gives CDR1 SGHRS, CDR2 YFSETQ. The germline V and J ends were trimmed by 0 bases and 5 bases, with 17 bases remaining between them. As DNA, the CDR3 is TGCGCCAGCAGCTTGGTTTCAGGAATTGGATGGACTGAAGCTTTCTTT. This codes for CASSLVSGIGWTEAFF.

Worth noting for this clone: Other DNA sequences in this sample translate to the same CDR3. This sequence joins TRBV5-1 and TRBJ1-2; unclear D gene. The V end lost 0 bases, the J end lost 2 bases, and 5 bases lay between the germline ends. The CDR3 consists of 13 residues. In germline, CDR1 is SGHRS, CDR2 YFSETQ. CDR3 nucleotides: TGCGCCAGCAGCTTGGACAGCAACTATGGCTACACCTTC. Amino acid sequence: CASSLDSNYGYTF.

The chain couples TRBV10-1 to TRBJ2-3, with 8 bases matching TRBD1. The germline CDR1 and CDR2 sequences are WNHNN and SYGVQD (reference sequence). The CDR3 length is 21 residues. J lost 0 bases, V lost 0 bases, and 17 bases had no gene match. CDR3 DNA: TGCGCCAGCAGTGAGTCTAGGGCAGGGGGCTCCCAATTTACTAGCACAGATACGCAGTATTTT. Amino acid sequence: CASSESRAGGSQFTSTDTQYF.

The chain has TRBV6-6 and TRBJ2-1, with D perhaps TRBD1 (7 bases). From germline, CDR1 is MNHNY and CDR2 SVGAGI (reference sequence). The germline V and J ends were trimmed by 11 bases and 9 bases, with 14 bases remaining between them. The CDR3 extends over 11 amino acids. The CDR3 loop is CALGGGSEQFF. CDR3 DNA sequence: TGTGCCCTAGGAGGGGGCAGTGAGCAGTTCTTC.

The V gene is TRBV4-1, the J gene TRBJ2-3; 9 nucleotides line up with TRBD2. The CDR3 has 18 residues. V gave up 1 base and J gave up 2 bases; unmatched junction bases: 10. The germline V gene encodes CDR1 MGHRA and CDR2 YSYEKL. CDR3 coding DNA: TGCGCCAGCAGCCAAGTATATAGCGGGGGAGTTCTCACAGATACGCAGTATTTT. It encodes CASSQVYSGGVLTDTQYF.

The chain uses TRBV6-1 and TRBJ1-2; 10 bases are shared with TRBD1. The CDR3 spans 16 residues. Unmatched junction bases numbered 6, after V lost 3 bases and J lost 2 bases. CDR1 is MNHNS, CDR2 SASEGT, per germline. Written as DNA, the CDR3 is TGTGCCAGCAGTGATTGGGACAGGGGATTCAACTATGGCTACACCTTC. It specifies CASSDWDRGFNYGYTF.

This clone was picked up one time. The junction departs from germline at one end; a sequencing error may be responsible. V and J are TRBV7-6 and TRBJ2-3, with 7 bases identical to TRBD1. CDR3 length equals 11 residues. The germline CDR1 and CDR2 sequences are SGHVS and FNYEAQ. CDR3 in amino acids: CASSPGQSKVF. In DNA form, the CDR3 reads TGTGCCAGCAGCCCGGGACAGTCGAAGGTTTTT.

The gene calls are TRBV10-1 and TRBJ1-1; D might be TRBD1 (6 bases). Germline-derived CDR1 and CDR2 are WNHNN and SYGVQD (reference sequence). This CDR3 spans 15 amino acids. V was pared by 7 bases and J by 4 bases, with 19 bases between. CDR3 in amino acids: CASKPGGAESTEAFF. The CDR3 DNA reads TGCGCCAGCAAGCCTGGGGGGGCGGAGAGCACTGAAGCTTTCTTT.